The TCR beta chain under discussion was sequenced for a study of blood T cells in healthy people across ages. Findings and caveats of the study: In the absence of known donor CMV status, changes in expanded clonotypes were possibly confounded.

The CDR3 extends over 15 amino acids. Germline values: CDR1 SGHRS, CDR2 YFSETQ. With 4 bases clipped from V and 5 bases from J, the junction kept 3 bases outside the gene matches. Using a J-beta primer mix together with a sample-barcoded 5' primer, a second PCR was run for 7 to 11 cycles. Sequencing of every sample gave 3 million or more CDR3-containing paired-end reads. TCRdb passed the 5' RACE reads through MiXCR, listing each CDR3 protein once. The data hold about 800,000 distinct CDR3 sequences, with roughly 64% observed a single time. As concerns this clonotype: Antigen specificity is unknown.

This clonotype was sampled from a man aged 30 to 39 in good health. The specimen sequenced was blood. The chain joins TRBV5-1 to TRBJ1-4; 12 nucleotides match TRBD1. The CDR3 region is CASSGTGGQNEKLFF. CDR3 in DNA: TGCGCCAGCAGCGGGACAGGGGGCCAAAATGAAAAACTGTTTTTT.